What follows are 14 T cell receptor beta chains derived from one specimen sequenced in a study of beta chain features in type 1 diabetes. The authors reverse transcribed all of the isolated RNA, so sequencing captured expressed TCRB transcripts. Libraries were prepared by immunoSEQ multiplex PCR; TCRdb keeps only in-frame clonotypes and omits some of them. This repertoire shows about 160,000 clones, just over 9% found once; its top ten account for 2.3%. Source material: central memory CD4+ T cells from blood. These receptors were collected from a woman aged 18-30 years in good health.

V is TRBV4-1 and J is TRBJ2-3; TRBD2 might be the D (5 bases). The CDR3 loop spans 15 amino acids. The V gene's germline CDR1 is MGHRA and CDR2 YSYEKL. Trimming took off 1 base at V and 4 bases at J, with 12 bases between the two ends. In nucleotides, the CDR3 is TGCGCCAGCAGCCAAGGACCTAGCCGATCAGATACGCAGTATTTT. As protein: CASSQGPSRSDTQYF.

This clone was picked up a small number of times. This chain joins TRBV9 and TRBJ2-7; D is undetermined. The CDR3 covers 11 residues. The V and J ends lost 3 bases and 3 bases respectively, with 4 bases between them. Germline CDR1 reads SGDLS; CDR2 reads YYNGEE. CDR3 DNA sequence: TGTGCCAGCAGCGCAGGCTACGAGCAGTACTTC. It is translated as CASSAGYEQYF.

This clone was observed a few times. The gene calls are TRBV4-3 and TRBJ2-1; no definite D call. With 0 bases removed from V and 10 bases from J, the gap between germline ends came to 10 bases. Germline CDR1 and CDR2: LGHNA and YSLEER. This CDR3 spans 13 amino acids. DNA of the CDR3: TGCGCCAGCAGCCAAGATTTCGGAGCGGAGCAGTTCTTC. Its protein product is CASSQDFGAEQFF.

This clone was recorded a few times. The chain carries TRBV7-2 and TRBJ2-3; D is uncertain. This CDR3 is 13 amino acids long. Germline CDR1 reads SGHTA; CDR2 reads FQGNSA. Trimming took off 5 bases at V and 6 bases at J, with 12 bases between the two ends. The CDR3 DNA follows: TGTGCCAGCAGCCCCGCGAACTCGGATACGCAGTATTTT. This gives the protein CASSPANSDTQYF.

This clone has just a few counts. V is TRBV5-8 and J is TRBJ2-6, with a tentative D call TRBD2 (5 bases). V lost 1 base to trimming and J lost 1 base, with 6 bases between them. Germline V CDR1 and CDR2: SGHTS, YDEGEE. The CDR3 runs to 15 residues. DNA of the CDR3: TGTGCCAGCAGCTTGCGGAGGTCTGGGGCCAACGTCCTGACTTTC. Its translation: CASSLRRSGANVLTF.

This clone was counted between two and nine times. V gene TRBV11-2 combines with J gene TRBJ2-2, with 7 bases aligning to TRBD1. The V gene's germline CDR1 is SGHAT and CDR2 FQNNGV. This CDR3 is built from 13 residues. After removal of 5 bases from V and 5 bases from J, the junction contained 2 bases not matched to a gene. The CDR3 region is CASSVQGTGELFF. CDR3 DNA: TGTGCCAGCAGCGTACAGGGGACCGGGGAGCTGTTTTTT.

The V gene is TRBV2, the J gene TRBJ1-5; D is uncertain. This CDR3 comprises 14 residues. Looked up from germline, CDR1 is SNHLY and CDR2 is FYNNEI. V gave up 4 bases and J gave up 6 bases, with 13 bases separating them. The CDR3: CASSGAAFGQPQHF. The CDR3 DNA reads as TGTGCCAGCAGTGGGGCAGCCTTCGGTCAGCCCCAGCATTTT.

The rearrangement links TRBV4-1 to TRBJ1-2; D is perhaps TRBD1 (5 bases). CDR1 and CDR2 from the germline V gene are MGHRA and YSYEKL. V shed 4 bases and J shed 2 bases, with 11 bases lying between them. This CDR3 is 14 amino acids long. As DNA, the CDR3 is TGCGCCAGCAGCCCGTCGACAGCAAACTATGGCTACACCTTC. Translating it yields CASSPSTANYGYTF.

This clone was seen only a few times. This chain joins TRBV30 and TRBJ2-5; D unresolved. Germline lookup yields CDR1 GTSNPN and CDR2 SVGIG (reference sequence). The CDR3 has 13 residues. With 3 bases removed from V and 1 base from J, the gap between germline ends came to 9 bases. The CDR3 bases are TGTGCCTGGAGCCCCATGAGCCAAGAGACCCAGTACTTC. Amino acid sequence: CAWSPMSQETQYF.

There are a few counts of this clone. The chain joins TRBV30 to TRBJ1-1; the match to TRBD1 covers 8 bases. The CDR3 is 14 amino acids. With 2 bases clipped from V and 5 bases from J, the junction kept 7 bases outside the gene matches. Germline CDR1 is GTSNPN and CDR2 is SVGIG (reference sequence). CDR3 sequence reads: CAWSRGQGGTEAFF. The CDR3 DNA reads TGTGCCTGGAGTAGAGGACAGGGCGGTACTGAAGCTTTCTTT.

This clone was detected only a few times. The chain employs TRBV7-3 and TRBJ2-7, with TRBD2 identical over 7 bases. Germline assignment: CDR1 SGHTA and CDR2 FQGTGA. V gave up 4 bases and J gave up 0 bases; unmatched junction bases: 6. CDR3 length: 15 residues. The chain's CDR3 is CASSSSSGSSYEQYF. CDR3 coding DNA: TGTGCCAGCAGCTCGTCTAGCGGTAGCTCCTACGAGCAGTACTTC.

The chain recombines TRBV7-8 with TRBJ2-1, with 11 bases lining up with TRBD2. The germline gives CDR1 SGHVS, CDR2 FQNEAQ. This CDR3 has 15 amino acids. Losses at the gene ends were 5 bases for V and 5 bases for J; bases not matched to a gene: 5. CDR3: CASSPVAGGDNEQFF. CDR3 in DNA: TGTGCCAGCAGCCCGGTAGCGGGAGGGGACAATGAGCAGTTCTTC. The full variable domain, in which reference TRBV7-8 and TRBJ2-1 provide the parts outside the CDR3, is GAGVSQSPRYKVAKRGQDVALRCDPISGHVSLFWYQQALGQGPEFLTYFQNEAQLDKSGLPSDRFFAERPEGSVSTLKIQRTQQEDSAVYLCASSPVAGGDNEQFFGPGTRLTVL.

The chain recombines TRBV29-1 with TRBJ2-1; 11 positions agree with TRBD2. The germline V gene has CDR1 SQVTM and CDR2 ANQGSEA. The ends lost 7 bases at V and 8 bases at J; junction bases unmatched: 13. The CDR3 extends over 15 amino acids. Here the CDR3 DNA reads TGCAGCGCCCTCGGACTAGCGGGCGTCAGGGATGAGCAGTTCTTC. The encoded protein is CSALGLAGVRDEQFF.

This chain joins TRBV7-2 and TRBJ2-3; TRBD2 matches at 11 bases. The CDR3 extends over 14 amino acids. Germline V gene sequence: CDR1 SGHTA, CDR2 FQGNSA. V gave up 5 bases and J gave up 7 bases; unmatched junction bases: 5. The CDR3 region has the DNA TGTGCCAGCAGCCCGAGACTAGCGGGAAATACGCAGTATTTT. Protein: CASSPRLAGNTQYF.